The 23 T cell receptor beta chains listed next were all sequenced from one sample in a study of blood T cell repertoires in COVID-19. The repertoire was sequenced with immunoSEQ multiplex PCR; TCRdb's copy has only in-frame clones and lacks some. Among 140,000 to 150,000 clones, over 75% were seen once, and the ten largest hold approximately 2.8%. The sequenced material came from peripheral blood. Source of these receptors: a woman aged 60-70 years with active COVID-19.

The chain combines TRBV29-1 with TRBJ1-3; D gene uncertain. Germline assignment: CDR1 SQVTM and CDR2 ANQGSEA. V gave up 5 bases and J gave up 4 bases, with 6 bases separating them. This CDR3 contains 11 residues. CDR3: CSVSRGNTIYF. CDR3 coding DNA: TGCAGCGTTTCCAGGGGAAACACCATATATTTT.

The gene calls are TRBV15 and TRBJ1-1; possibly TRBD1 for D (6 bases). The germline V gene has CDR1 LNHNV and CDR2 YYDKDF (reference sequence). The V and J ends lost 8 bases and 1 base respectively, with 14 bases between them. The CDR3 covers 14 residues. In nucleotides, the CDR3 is TGTGCCACCGGATCTGGACAGAAGAACACTGAAGCTTTCTTT. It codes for CATGSGQKNTEAFF.

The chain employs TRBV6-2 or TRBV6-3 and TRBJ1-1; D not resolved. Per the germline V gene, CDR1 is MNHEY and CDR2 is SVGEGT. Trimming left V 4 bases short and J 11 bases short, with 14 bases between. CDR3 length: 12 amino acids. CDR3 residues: CASSFTVQAAFF. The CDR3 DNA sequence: TGTGCCAGCAGTTTTACGGTCCAGGCGGCTTTCTTT.

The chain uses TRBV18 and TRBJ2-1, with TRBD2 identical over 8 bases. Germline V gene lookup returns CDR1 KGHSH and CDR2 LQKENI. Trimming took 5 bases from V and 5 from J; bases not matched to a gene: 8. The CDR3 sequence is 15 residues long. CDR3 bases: TGTGCCAGCTCAACACTAGCGGTCAGAAACAATGAGCAGTTCTTC. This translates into CASSTLAVRNNEQFF.

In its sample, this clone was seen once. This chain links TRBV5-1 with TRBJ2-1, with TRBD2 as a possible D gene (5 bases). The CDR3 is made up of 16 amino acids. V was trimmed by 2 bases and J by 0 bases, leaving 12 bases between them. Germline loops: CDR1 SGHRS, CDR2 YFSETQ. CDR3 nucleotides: TGCGCCAGCAGCTTCGACCAGCGGAGCTCCTACAATGAGCAGTTCTTC. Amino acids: CASSFDQRSSYNEQFF.

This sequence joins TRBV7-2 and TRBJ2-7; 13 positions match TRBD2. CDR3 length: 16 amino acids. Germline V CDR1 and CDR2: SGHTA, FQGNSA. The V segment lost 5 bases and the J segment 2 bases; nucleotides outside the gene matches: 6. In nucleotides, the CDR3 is TGTGCCAGCAGCCCCTATGGGACTAGCGGGGCCTACGAGCAGTACTTC. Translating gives CASSPYGTSGAYEQYF.

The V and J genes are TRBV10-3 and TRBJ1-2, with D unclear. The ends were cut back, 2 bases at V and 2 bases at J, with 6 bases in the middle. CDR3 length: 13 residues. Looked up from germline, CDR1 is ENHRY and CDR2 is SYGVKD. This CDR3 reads CAISEPGNYGYTF. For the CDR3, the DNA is TGTGCCATCAGTGAGCCAGGAAACTATGGCTACACCTTC.

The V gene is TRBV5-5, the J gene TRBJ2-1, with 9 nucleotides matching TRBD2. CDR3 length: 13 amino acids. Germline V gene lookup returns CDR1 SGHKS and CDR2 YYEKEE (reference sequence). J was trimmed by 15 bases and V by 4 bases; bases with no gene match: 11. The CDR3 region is CASSRTSELRPFF. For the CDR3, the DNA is TGTGCCAGCAGCCGGACTAGCGAACTGAGGCCGTTCTTC.

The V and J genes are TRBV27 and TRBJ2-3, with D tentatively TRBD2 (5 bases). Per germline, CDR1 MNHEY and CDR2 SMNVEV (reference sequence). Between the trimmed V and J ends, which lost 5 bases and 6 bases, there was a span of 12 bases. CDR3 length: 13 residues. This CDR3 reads CASSPRPGDTQYF. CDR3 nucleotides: TGTGCCAGCAGTCCCCGGCCGGGGGATACGCAGTATTTT.

The CDR3 bases are TGTGCCAGCAGCACAAGACCGGGACAGGGGGCTGGCTACACCTTC. Translation: CASSTRPGQGAGYTF. The rearrangement links TRBV3-1 (or the pseudogene TRBV3-2) to TRBJ1-2; 12 bases map to TRBD1. V lost 5 bases, J lost 7 bases, and 8 bases stayed unmatched. The V gene's germline CDR1 is LGHDT and CDR2 YNNKEL (reference sequence). The CDR3 consists of 15 residues.

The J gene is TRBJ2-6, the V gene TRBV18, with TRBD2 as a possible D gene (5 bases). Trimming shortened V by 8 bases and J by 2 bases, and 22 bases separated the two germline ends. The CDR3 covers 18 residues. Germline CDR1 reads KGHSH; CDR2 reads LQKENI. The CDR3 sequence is CASPRAASGPTGANVLTF. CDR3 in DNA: TGTGCCAGCCCCCGAGCGGCGTCGGGCCCTACTGGGGCCAACGTCCTGACTTTC.

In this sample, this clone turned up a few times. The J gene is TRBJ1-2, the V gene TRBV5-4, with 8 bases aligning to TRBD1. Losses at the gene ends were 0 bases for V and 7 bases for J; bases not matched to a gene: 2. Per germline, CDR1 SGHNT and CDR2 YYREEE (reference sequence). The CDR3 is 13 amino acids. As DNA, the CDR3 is TGTGCCAGCAGCTTGGCAGGACAGGGTGGCTACACCTTC. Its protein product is CASSLAGQGGYTF.

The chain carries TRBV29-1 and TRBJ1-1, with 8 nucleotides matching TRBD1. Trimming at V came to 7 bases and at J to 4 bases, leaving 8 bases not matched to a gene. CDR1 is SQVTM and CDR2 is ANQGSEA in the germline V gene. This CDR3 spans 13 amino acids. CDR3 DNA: TGCAGCGGCCGACAGGGGACCAGCACTGAAGCTTTCTTT. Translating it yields CSGRQGTSTEAFF.

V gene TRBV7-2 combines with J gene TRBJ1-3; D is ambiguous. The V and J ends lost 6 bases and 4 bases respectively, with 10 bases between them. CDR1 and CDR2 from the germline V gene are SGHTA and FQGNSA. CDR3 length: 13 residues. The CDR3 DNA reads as TGTGCCAGCAGATCAGGCTCAGGAAACACCATATATTTT. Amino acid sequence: CASRSGSGNTIYF.

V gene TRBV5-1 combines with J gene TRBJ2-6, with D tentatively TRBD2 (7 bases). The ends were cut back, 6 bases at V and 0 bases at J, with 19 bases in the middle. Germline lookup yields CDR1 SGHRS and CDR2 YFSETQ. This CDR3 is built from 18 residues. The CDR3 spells CASTMERDMISGANVLTF. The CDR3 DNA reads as TGCGCCAGCACAATGGAGCGGGACATGATCTCTGGGGCCAACGTCCTGACTTTC.

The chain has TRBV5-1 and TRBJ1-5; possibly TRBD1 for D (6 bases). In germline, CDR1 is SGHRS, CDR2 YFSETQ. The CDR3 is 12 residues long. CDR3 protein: CSPGGLNQPQHF. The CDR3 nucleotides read TGCTCCCCGGGGGGGCTCAATCAGCCCCAGCATTTT.

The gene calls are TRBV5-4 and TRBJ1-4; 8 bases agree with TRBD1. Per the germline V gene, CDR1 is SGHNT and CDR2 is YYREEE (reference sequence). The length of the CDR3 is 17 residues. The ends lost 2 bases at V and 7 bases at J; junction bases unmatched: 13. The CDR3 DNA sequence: TGTGCCAGCAGCTTAGTCCCAGCCGACAGGGGTGGTGAAAAACTGTTTTTT. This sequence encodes CASSLVPADRGGEKLFF.

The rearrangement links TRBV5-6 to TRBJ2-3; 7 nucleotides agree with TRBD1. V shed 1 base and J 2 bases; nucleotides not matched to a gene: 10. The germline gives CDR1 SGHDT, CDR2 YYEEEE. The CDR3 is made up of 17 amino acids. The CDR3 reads CASSLIVGTAFTDTQYF. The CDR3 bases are TGTGCCAGCAGCTTGATTGTTGGGACAGCTTTCACAGATACGCAGTATTTT. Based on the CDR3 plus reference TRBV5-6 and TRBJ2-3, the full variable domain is DAGVTQSPTHLIKTRGQQVTLRCSPKSGHDTVSWYQQALGQGPQFIFQYYEEEERQRGNFPDRFSGHQFPNYSSELNVNALLLGDSALYLCASSLIVGTAFTDTQYFGPGTRLTVL.

This CDR3 is CASSSWVAGGIYNEQFF. The CDR3 DNA is TGTGCCAGCAGCTCCTGGGTAGCGGGAGGGATTTACAATGAGCAGTTCTTC. The chain uses TRBV6-2 or TRBV6-3 and TRBJ2-1; TRBD2 matches 11 bases. Germline V gene sequence: CDR1 MNHEY, CDR2 SVGEGT. The J segment lost 4 bases and the V segment lost 6 bases, leaving 11 bases of the junction unmatched. The CDR3 totals 17 residues.

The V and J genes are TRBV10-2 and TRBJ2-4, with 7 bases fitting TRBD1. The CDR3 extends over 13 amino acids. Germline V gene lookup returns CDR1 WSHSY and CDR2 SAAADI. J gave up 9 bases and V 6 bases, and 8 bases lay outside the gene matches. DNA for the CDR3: TGCGCCAGCAGCCGGCCTCCAGGGGGCATTCAGTACTTC. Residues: CASSRPPGGIQYF.

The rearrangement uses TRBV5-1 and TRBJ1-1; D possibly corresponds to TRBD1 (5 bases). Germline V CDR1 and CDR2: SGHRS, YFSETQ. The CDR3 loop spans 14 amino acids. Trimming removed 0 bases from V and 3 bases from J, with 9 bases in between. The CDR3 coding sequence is TGCGCCAGCAGCTTGGGGGGCTGGGACACTGAAGCTTTCTTT. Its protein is CASSLGGWDTEAFF.

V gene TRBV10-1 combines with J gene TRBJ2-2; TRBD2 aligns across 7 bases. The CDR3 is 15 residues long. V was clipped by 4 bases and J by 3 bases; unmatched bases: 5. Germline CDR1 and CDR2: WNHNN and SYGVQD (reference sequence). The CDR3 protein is CASSGGGIDTGELFF. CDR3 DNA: TGCGCCAGCAGTGGGGGGGGAATAGACACCGGGGAGCTGTTTTTT.

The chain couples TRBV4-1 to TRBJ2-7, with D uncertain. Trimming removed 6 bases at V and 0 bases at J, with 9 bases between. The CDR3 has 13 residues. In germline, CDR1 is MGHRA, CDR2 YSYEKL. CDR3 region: CASSIAGSYEQYF. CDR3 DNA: TGCGCCAGCAGTATAGCCGGCTCCTACGAGCAGTACTTC.